The T cell receptor beta chain described here comes from a study of blood T cell repertoires in COVID-19. Overall study: Both acute and convalescent COVID-19 samples were obtained from the United States, Italy and Spain. PBMCs, B-cell-depleted T cells, or T cells provided the cDNA or gDNA that made up the material.

In the original workflow: Counts of nucleated cells, estimated from reference gene primer amplification, were obtained. Some clones are missing from TCRdb's copy, which holds only in-frame ones; the method was immunoSEQ multiplex PCR. That table furnishes V, J and clone size, whereas the DNA furnished D and trimming. The sample shows approximately 300,000 clones, approximately 85% of them seen only once. This CDR3 is built from 14 residues. Germline V gene data show CDR1 as MNHEY and CDR2 as SMNVEV (reference sequence). Deletions cut 3 bases from V and 8 bases from J, with 13 bases between. The sample taken for sequencing was peripheral blood. The clonotype originates from a woman between 50 and 59 years old with acute or convalescent COVID-19. This chain uses TRBV27 with TRBJ1-4, with D maybe TRBD1 (6 bases). Here the CDR3 reads CASSFAGVGEKLFF. The CDR3 DNA follows: TGTGCCAGCAGTTTTGCAGGGGTAGGGGAAAAACTGTTTTTT.